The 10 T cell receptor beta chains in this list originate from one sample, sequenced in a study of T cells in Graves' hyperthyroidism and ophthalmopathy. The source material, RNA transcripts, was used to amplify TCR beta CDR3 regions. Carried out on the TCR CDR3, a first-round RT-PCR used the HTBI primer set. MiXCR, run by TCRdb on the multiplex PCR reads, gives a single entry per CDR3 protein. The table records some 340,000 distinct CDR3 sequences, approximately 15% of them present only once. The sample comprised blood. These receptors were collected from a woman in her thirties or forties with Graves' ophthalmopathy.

The CDR3: CASSTSNSPLHF. The CDR3 region has the DNA TGTGCCAGCTCCACTAGCAATTCACCCCTCCACTTT. This chain joins TRBV18 and TRBJ1-6; the D is unclear. V was shortened by 6 bases and J by 7 bases, with 7 bases between the two germline ends. Germline CDR1 reads KGHSH; CDR2 reads LQKENI. There are 12 residues in the CDR3.

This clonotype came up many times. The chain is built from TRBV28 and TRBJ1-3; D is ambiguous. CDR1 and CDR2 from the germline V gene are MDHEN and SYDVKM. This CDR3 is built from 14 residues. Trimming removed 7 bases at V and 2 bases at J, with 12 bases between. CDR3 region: CASTGGVPGNTIYF. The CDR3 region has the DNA TGTGCCAGCACTGGCGGGGTGCCTGGAAACACCATATATTTT.

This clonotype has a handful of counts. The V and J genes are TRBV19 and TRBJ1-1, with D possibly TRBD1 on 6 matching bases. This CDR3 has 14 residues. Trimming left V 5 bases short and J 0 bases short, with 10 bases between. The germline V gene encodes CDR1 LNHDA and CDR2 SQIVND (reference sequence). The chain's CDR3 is CASSHTGMNTEAFF. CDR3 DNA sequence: TGTGCCAGTAGTCACACAGGGATGAACACTGAAGCTTTCTTT. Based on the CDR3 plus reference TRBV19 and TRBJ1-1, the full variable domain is DGGITQSPKYLFRKEGQNVTLSCEQNLNHDAMYWYRQDPGQGLRLIYYSQIVNDFQKGDIAEGYSVSREKKESFPLTVTSAQKNPTAFYLCASSHTGMNTEAFFGQGTRLTVV.

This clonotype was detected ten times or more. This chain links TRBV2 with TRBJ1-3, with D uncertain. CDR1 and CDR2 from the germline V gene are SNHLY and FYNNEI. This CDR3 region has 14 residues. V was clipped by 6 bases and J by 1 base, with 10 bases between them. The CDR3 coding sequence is TGTGCCAGCAGGTTAATTCTTTCTGGAAACACCATATATTTT. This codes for CASRLILSGNTIYF.

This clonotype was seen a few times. The CDR3 nucleotides are TGCGCCAGCAGCTTGGACAGGGGGCCTGAAGCTTTCTTT. Translation: CASSLDRGPEAFF. J is TRBJ1-1 and V is TRBV5-1, with 9 positions matching TRBD1. Germline V gives CDR1 SGHRS, CDR2 YFSETQ. V shed 0 bases and J 6 bases; nucleotides not matched to a gene: 0. This CDR3 comprises 13 residues.

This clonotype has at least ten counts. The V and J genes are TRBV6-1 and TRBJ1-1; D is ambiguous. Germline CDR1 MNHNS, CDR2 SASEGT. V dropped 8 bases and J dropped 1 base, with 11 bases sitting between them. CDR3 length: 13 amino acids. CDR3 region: CASLHLRNTEAFF. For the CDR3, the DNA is TGTGCCAGCCTTCATTTAAGGAACACTGAAGCTTTCTTT.

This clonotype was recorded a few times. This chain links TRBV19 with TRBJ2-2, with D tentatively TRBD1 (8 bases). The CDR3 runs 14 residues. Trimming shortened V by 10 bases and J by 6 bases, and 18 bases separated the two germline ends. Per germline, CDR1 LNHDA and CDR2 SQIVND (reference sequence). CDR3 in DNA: TGTGCCACCTCGGACAGGGAGGGAGCCGGGGAGCTGTTTTTT. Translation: CATSDREGAGELFF. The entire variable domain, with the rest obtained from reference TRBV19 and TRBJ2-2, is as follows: DGGITQSPKYLFRKEGQNVTLSCEQNLNHDAMYWYRQDPGQGLRLIYYSQIVNDFQKGDIAEGYSVSREKKESFPLTVTSAQKNPTAFYLCATSDREGAGELFFGEGSRLTVL.

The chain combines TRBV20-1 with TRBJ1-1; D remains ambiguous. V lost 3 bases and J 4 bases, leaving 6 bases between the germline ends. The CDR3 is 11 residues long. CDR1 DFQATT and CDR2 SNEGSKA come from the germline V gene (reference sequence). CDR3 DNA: TGCAGTGCTAGGAGGACCACTGAAGCTTTCTTT. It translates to CSARRTTEAFF.

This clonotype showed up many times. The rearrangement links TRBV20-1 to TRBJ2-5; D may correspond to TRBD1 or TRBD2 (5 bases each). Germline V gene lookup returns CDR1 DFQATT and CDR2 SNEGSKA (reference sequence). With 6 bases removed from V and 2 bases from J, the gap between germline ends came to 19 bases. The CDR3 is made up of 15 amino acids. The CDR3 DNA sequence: TGCAGTGCAAAAGATCGGGACCATCTTCAAGAGACCCAGTACTTC. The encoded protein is CSAKDRDHLQETQYF.

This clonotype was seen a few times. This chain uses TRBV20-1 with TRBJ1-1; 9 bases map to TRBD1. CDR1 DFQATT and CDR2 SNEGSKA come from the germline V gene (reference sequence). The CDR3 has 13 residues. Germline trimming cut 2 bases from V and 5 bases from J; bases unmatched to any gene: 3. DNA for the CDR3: TGCAGTGCTAGAAGCGACAGGGGGACTGAAGCTTTCTTT. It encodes CSARSDRGTEAFF.